This entry describes one T cell receptor beta chain. CDR3 size: 11 residues. V was pared by 5 bases and J by 2 bases, with 7 bases between. Germline CDR1 and CDR2: SQVTM and ANQGSEA. These data originate in a study of blood T cell repertoires in COVID-19. The method was immunoSEQ multiplex PCR; TCRdb's version includes in-frame clones alone and lacks a portion of them. Of a few hundred thousand clones in the sample, approximately 90% were seen once. This TCR was recovered from a man aged 18 to 30 who had recovered from COVID-19. Sequencing was performed on PBMCs or T cells enriched from blood (not recorded which). V gene TRBV29-1 combines with J gene TRBJ2-7; D gene unclear. The CDR3: CSVLQAYEQYF. In nucleotides, the CDR3 is TGCAGCGTTCTCCAGGCCTACGAGCAGTACTTC.